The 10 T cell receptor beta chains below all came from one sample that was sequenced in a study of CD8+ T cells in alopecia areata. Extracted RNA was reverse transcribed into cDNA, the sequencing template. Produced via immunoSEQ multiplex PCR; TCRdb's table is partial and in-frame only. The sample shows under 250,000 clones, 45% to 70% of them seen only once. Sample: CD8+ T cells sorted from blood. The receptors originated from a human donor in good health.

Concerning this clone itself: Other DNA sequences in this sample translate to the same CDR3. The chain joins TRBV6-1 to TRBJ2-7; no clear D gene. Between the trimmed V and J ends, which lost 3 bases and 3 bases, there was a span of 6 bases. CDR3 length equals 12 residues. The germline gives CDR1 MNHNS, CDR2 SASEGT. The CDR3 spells CASSDSSYEQYF. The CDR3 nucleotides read TGTGCCAGCAGTGATAGTAGCTACGAGCAGTACTTC.

CDR3 in DNA: TGTGCCAGCAGCTCCCCGGACACTTACAATGAGCAGTTCTTC. This sequence encodes CASSSPDTYNEQFF. This chain connects TRBV7-8 to TRBJ2-1, with a tentative D call TRBD1 (5 bases). The germline V gene encodes CDR1 SGHVS and CDR2 FQNEAQ. This CDR3 comprises 14 residues. V was trimmed by 4 bases and J by 4 bases, leaving 11 bases between them.

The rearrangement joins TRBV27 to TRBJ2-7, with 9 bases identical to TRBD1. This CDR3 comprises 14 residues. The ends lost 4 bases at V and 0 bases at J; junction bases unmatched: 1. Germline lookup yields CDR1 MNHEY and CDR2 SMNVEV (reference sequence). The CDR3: CASSWTGDSYEQYF. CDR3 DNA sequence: TGTGCCAGCAGTTGGACAGGGGACTCCTACGAGCAGTACTTC.

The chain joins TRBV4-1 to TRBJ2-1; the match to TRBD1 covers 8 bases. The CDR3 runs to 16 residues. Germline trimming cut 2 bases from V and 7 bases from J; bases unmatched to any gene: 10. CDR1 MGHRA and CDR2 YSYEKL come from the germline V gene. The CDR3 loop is CASSQRPDRALNEQFF. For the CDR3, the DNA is TGCGCCAGCAGCCAAAGGCCGGACAGGGCCCTAAATGAGCAGTTCTTC.

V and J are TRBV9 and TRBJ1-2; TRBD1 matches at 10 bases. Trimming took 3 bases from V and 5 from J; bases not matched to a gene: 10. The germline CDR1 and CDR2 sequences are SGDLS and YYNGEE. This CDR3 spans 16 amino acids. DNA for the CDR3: TGTGCCAGCAGCGGTAGCCGACAGGGGGCTGGGTATGGCTACACCTTC. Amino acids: CASSGSRQGAGYGYTF.

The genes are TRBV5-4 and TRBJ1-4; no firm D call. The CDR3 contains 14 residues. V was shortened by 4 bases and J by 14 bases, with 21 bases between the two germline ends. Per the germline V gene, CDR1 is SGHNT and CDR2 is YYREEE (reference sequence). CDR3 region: CASSQDQERRVLFF. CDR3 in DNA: TGTGCCAGCAGCCAAGATCAAGAACGTAGAGTGCTGTTTTTT.

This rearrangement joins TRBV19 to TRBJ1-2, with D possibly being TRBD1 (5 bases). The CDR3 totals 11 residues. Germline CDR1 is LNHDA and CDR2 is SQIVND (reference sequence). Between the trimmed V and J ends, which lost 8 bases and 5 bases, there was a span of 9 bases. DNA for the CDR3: TGTGCCAGTGGAGGGGTATATGGCTACACCTTC. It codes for CASGGVYGYTF.

The CDR3 DNA follows: TGCGCCAGCAGCCAAGATGGGGGACTAGCGGGGCCGCGGAATGAGCAGTTCTTC. This encodes CASSQDGGLAGPRNEQFF. The V and J genes are TRBV4-1 and TRBJ2-1; 13 nucleotides match TRBD2. Germline CDR1 and CDR2: MGHRA and YSYEKL. CDR3 size: 18 residues. V shed 0 bases and J 7 bases; nucleotides not matched to a gene: 9.

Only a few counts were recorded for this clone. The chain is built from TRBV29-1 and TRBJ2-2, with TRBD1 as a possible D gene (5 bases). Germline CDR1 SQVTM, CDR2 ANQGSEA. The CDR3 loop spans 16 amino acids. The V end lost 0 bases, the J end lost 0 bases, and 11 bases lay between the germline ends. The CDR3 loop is CSVEDRQKANTGELFF. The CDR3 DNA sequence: TGCAGCGTTGAAGATCGACAGAAAGCGAACACCGGGGAGCTGTTTTTT.

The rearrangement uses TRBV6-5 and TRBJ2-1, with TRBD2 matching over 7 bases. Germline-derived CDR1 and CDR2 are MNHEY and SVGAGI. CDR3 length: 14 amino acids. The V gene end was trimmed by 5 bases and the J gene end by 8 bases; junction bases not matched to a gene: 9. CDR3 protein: CASSARTSTHEQFF. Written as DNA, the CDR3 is TGTGCCAGCAGTGCCCGGACTAGTACTCATGAGCAGTTCTTC.